This T cell receptor beta chain was identified in a study of T cells in Graves' hyperthyroidism and ophthalmopathy. This clonotype appeared a few times. The CDR3 extends over 12 amino acids. Per the germline V gene, CDR1 is SNHLY and CDR2 is FYNNEI. The V gene lost 3 bases and the J gene lost 3 bases, with 5 bases spanning the gap. Researchers amplified the TCR beta CDR3 regions from RNA transcripts. Carried out on the TCR CDR3, a first-round RT-PCR used the HTBI primer set. TCRdb re-derived calls from the multiplex PCR reads in MiXCR, one entry per CDR3 protein. The table has 560,000 or so distinct CDR3 sequences, about 20% seen once. Fresh 10 ml peripheral blood yielded PBMCs.

The chain combines TRBV2 with TRBJ1-2; no clear D. Material for sequencing was blood. This TCR was sampled from a man aged 35 to 55 with Graves' ophthalmopathy. CDR3 amino acids: CASSEGHYGYTF. In nucleotides, the CDR3 is TGTGCCAGCAGTGAGGGCCACTATGGCTACACCTTC. The whole variable domain, filled in from reference TRBV2 and TRBJ1-2, reads EPEVTQTPSHQVTQMGQEVILRCVPISNHLYFYWYRQILGQKVEFLVSFYNNEISEKSEIFDDQFSVERPDGSNFTLKIRSTKLEDSAMYFCASSEGHYGYTFGSGTRLTVV.